This is a list of T cell receptor beta chains from one sample in a study of regulatory T cells in long-lasting Graves disease. TCRdb re-called the multiplex PCR reads with MiXCR, one entry per CDR3 protein. The data hold 350,000 to 550,000 distinct CDR3 sequences, with about a sixth observed a single time. These data are also associated with another study on T cells in Graves' hyperthyroidism and ophthalmopathy.

The source material was peripheral blood mononuclear cells (PBMCs), sampled at new diagnosis, from a patient treated with antithyroid drugs. These receptors were obtained from a woman aged 18-29 years with Graves disease. Each CDR3 is given with its conserved first and last residue. A D gene is named only where the DNA matches it firmly. Not every row has a clone size; where given, it reads once, few, many or a size class.

clone_size: -
d_call: -
j_call: TRBJ2-2
v_call: TRBV6-1
cdr3_aa: CASTQRQGGNTGELFF
cdr3_nt: TGTGCCAGCACACAACGGCAGGGGGGGAACACCGGGGAGCTGTTTTTT

clone_size: few
d_call: -
j_call: TRBJ1-2
v_call: TRBV5-1
cdr3_aa: CASSLETGTFYTF
cdr3_nt: TGCGCCAGCAGCTTGGAAACCGGGACCTTCTACACCTTC

clone_size: few
d_call: -
j_call: TRBJ1-2
v_call: TRBV4-2
cdr3_aa: CASSQTGNDYGYTF
cdr3_nt: TGTGCCAGCAGCCAAACAGGGAACGACTATGGCTACACCTTC

clone_size: few
d_call: -
j_call: TRBJ2-7
v_call: TRBV18
cdr3_aa: CASSPRGRNFYEQYF
cdr3_nt: TGTGCCAGCTCACCACGGGGCAGAAATTTCTACGAGCAGTACTTC

clone_size: few
d_call: -
j_call: TRBJ1-3
v_call: TRBV11-3
cdr3_aa: CASSFLTVGGGNTIYF
cdr3_nt: TGTGCCAGCAGCTTTTTGACAGTTGGAGGTGGAAACACCATATATTTT

clone_size: many
d_call: TRBD1
j_call: TRBJ1-2
v_call: TRBV28
cdr3_aa: CASRPDRVAFYGYTF
cdr3_nt: TGTGCCAGCAGACCAGACAGGGTGGCATTTTACGGCTACACCTTC

clone_size: many
d_call: -
j_call: TRBJ1-1
v_call: TRBV11-2
cdr3_aa: CASSPGRGRMDTEAFF
cdr3_nt: TGTGCCAGCAGCCCCGGTAGAGGGAGGATGGACACTGAAGCTTTCTTT

clone_size: many
d_call: -
j_call: TRBJ2-1
v_call: TRBV7-9
cdr3_aa: CASSLLEQFF
cdr3_nt: TGTGCCAGCAGCTTACTTGAGCAGTTCTTC

clone_size: few
d_call: TRBD2
j_call: TRBJ2-1
v_call: TRBV25-1
cdr3_aa: CASSTSGINEQFF
cdr3_nt: TGTGCCAGCAGTACTAGCGGAATCAATGAGCAGTTCTTC

clone_size: few
d_call: -
j_call: TRBJ2-3
v_call: TRBV5-1
cdr3_aa: CASSPTTPGSTDTQYF
cdr3_nt: TGCGCCAGCAGCCCGACAACCCCCGGGAGCACAGATACGCAGTATTTT

clone_size: few
d_call: -
j_call: TRBJ2-1
v_call: TRBV27
cdr3_aa: CASSLVGPSRYNEQFF
cdr3_nt: TGTGCCAGCAGTTTGGTTGGGCCAAGTCGATACAATGAGCAGTTCTTC

clone_size: -
d_call: TRBD2
j_call: TRBJ2-3
v_call: TRBV20-1
cdr3_aa: CSASSSGRTDTQYF
cdr3_nt: TGCAGTGCTAGCTCAAGCGGGAGAACAGATACGCAGTATTTT

clone_size: many
d_call: TRBD2
j_call: TRBJ2-5
v_call: TRBV27
cdr3_aa: CASKRAGFQETQYF
cdr3_nt: TGTGCCAGCAAGCGAGCGGGGTTTCAAGAGACCCAGTACTTC

clone_size: many
d_call: -
j_call: TRBJ2-7
v_call: TRBV20-1
cdr3_aa: CSARDHSDYEQYF
cdr3_nt: TGCAGTGCTAGGGATCATAGCGACTACGAGCAGTACTTC

clone_size: few
d_call: -
j_call: TRBJ1-1
v_call: TRBV15
cdr3_aa: CATSRSIGSVTEAFF
cdr3_nt: TGTGCCACCAGCAGAAGTATAGGGTCTGTCACTGAAGCTTTCTTT

clone_size: many
d_call: -
j_call: TRBJ2-1
v_call: TRBV20-1
cdr3_aa: CSAILSYNEQFF
cdr3_nt: TGCAGTGCCATTCTATCCTACAATGAGCAGTTCTTC

clone_size: -
d_call: TRBD1
j_call: TRBJ1-2
v_call: TRBV18
cdr3_aa: CASSLGQGSGYTF
cdr3_nt: TGTGCCAGCTCTCTAGGACAGGGGTCTGGCTACACCTTC

clone_size: few
d_call: -
j_call: TRBJ1-2
v_call: TRBV5-6
cdr3_aa: CASSLGPSTGRNYGYTF
cdr3_nt: TGTGCCAGCAGCTTGGGCCCTTCGACGGGACGGAACTATGGCTACACCTTC

clone_size: many
d_call: TRBD1
j_call: TRBJ2-5
v_call: TRBV12-3/TRBV12-4
cdr3_aa: CASRGGGETQYF
cdr3_nt: TGTGCCAGCAGAGGGGGCGGCGAGACCCAGTACTTC

clone_size: many
d_call: -
j_call: TRBJ1-1
v_call: TRBV7-2
cdr3_aa: CASSSAAVNTEAFF
cdr3_nt: TGTGCCAGCAGTTCCGCGGCGGTGAACACTGAAGCTTTCTTT

clone_size: few
d_call: TRBD1
j_call: TRBJ2-6
v_call: TRBV4-1
cdr3_aa: CASSLWTGGERANVLTF
cdr3_nt: TGCGCCAGCAGCCTCTGGACAGGCGGCGAACGGGCTAACGTCCTGACTTTC

clone_size: -
d_call: -
j_call: TRBJ1-1
v_call: TRBV5-1
cdr3_aa: CASSLFYRDMNTEAFF
cdr3_nt: TGCGCCAGCAGCTTGTTTTACAGGGACATGAACACTGAAGCTTTCTTT

clone_size: many
d_call: -
j_call: TRBJ2-7
v_call: TRBV3-1
cdr3_aa: CASSQEDPPYEQYF
cdr3_nt: TGTGCCAGCAGCCAAGAGGACCCCCCCTACGAGCAGTACTTC

clone_size: many
d_call: TRBD2
j_call: TRBJ2-7
v_call: TRBV28
cdr3_aa: CASMIAGGPFSEQYF
cdr3_nt: TGTGCCAGCATGATAGCGGGAGGGCCGTTCTCCGAGCAGTACTTC

clone_size: many
d_call: TRBD1
j_call: TRBJ2-1
v_call: TRBV7-8
cdr3_aa: CASSLERDREQFF
cdr3_nt: TGTGCCAGCAGCTTAGAACGGGACAGGGAGCAGTTCTTC

clone_size: few
d_call: TRBD1
j_call: TRBJ1-6
v_call: TRBV18
cdr3_aa: CASSPGTDSPLHF
cdr3_nt: TGTGCCAGCTCACCAGGGACAGATTCACCCCTCCACTTT

clone_size: many
d_call: TRBD2
j_call: TRBJ2-7
v_call: TRBV28
cdr3_aa: CASRPTGSTGALSGRYEQYF
cdr3_nt: TGTGCCAGCAGACCTACCGGGTCCACAGGGGCTCTTAGCGGGAGGTACGAGCAGTACTTC

clone_size: many
d_call: TRBD2
j_call: TRBJ2-3
v_call: TRBV7-6
cdr3_aa: CASSLAGSADTQYF
cdr3_nt: TGTGCCAGCAGTTTAGCGGGATCGGCAGATACGCAGTATTTT

clone_size: -
d_call: TRBD2
j_call: TRBJ2-6
v_call: TRBV6-2/TRBV6-3
cdr3_aa: CASSYSLAGVTGANVLTF
cdr3_nt: TGTGCCAGCAGTTACAGCCTAGCGGGAGTTACGGGGGCCAACGTCCTGACTTTC

clone_size: many
d_call: TRBD2
j_call: TRBJ2-2
v_call: TRBV27
cdr3_aa: CASSLEGGNTGKLFF
cdr3_nt: TGTGCCAGCAGTTTAGAGGGAGGGAACACCGGGAAGCTGTTTTTT

clone_size: -
d_call: -
j_call: TRBJ1-2
v_call: TRBV2
cdr3_aa: CASRDVTGANYGYTF
cdr3_nt: TGTGCCAGCAGGGACGTGACAGGCGCTAACTATGGCTACACCTTC

clone_size: -
d_call: TRBD1
j_call: TRBJ1-5
v_call: TRBV14
cdr3_aa: CASSQDGLGPTGGDQPQHF
cdr3_nt: TGTGCCAGCAGCCAAGACGGATTGGGGCCGACAGGGGGTGATCAGCCCCAGCATTTT

clone_size: many
d_call: TRBD2
j_call: TRBJ2-7
v_call: TRBV6-1
cdr3_aa: CASERTSGSFYEQYF
cdr3_nt: TGTGCCAGCGAAAGGACTAGCGGGAGTTTCTACGAGCAGTACTTC

clone_size: many
d_call: -
j_call: TRBJ1-3
v_call: TRBV28
cdr3_aa: CASAPSRGSSSGNTIYF
cdr3_nt: TGTGCCAGCGCCCCTTCAAGGGGGTCCAGCTCTGGAAACACCATATATTTT

clone_size: -
d_call: -
j_call: TRBJ1-2
v_call: TRBV19
cdr3_aa: CASSYQGPSYGYTF
cdr3_nt: TGTGCCAGTAGCTACCAAGGACCATCTTATGGCTACACCTTC

clone_size: -
d_call: -
j_call: TRBJ2-2
v_call: TRBV5-1
cdr3_aa: CASSLEGNPTGELFF
cdr3_nt: TGCGCCAGCAGCTTGGAGGGGAACCCCACCGGGGAGCTGTTTTTT

clone_size: -
d_call: TRBD2
j_call: TRBJ2-1
v_call: TRBV6-1
cdr3_aa: CASFRAGSSYNEQFF
cdr3_nt: TGTGCCAGCTTCAGAGCGGGGAGCTCCTACAATGAGCAGTTCTTC

clone_size: many
d_call: -
j_call: TRBJ2-5
v_call: TRBV12-3/TRBV12-4
cdr3_aa: CASTSFETQYF
cdr3_nt: TGTGCCAGCACCTCGTTCGAGACCCAGTACTTC

clone_size: many
d_call: TRBD1
j_call: TRBJ1-2
v_call: TRBV27
cdr3_aa: CASSLYAPGQGYGYTF
cdr3_nt: TGTGCCAGCAGTTTATACGCCCCGGGACAGGGCTATGGCTACACCTTC

clone_size: few
d_call: -
j_call: TRBJ1-1
v_call: TRBV29-1
cdr3_aa: CSVDRSNAPFF
cdr3_nt: TGCAGCGTTGATAGATCCAACGCTCCTTTCTTT

clone_size: many
d_call: -
j_call: TRBJ1-1
v_call: TRBV6-1
cdr3_aa: CAGSRGVGTEAFF
cdr3_nt: TGTGCCGGATCGCGGGGGGTCGGCACTGAAGCTTTCTTT

clone_size: few
d_call: TRBD2
j_call: TRBJ2-5
v_call: TRBV27
cdr3_aa: CASSREPTSGRKETQYF
cdr3_nt: TGTGCCAGCAGTCGCGAGCCGACTAGCGGGAGAAAAGAGACCCAGTACTTC

clone_size: many
d_call: -
j_call: TRBJ1-1
v_call: TRBV15
cdr3_aa: CATSTPPGRNTEAFF
cdr3_nt: TGTGCCACCAGCACCCCCCCGGGACGTAACACTGAAGCTTTCTTT

clone_size: -
d_call: TRBD2
j_call: TRBJ2-1
v_call: TRBV20-1
cdr3_aa: CSASRGSLNNEQFF
cdr3_nt: TGCAGTGCTAGTCGCGGGAGTCTCAACAATGAGCAGTTCTTC